This T cell receptor (beta chain) emerged from a study of OX40 agonist ivuxolimab in advanced cancers. Overall study results and limits: Clonal expansion from baseline to week 6 occurred in both CD4+ and CD8+ T cells. The study did not work out the antigen specificity of the expanded peripheral T cells.

Some clones are missing from TCRdb's copy, which holds only in-frame ones; the method was immunoSEQ multiplex PCR. Of around 67,000 clones detected, 80% to 85% appear once; the ten largest clones hold approximately 7.9%. The CDR3 spans 12 residues. V dropped 0 bases and J dropped 12 bases, with 9 bases sitting between them. Germline assignment: CDR1 MGHRA and CDR2 YSYEKL. With regard to this clone: What it recognizes is unknown.

The sequencing here drew on CD4+ or CD8+ T cells sorted from blood, taken in a trial of the OX40 agonist ivuxolimab. The V call is TRBV4-1, the J call TRBJ2-1; D not certain. The TCR originated in an adult with an advanced solid tumor such as melanoma, head and neck, liver or kidney cancer. CDR3 sequence: CASSQDPIAQFF. The CDR3 nucleotides are TGCGCCAGCAGCCAAGACCCCATAGCGCAGTTCTTC.